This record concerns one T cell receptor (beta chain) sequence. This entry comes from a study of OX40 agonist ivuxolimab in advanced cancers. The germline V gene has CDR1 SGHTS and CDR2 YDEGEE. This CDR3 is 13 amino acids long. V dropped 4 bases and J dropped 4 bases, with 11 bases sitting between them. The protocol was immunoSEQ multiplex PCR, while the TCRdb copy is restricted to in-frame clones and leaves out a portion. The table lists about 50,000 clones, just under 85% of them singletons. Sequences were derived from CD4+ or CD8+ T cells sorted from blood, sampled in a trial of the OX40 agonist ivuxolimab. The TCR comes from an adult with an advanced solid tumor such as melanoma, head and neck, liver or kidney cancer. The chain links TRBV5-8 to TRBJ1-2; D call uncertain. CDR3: CASSPSWSYGYTF. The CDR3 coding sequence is TGTGCCAGCAGCCCTAGTTGGTCCTATGGCTACACCTTC.